Below are 24 T cell receptor beta chains sequenced from a single sample in a study of OX40 agonist ivuxolimab in advanced cancers. This table comes from immunoSEQ multiplex PCR, and its TCRdb copy is limited to in-frame clones, with some not included. The profile covers some 58,000 clones, with roughly nine tenths appearing a single time and 0.6% to 0.7% taken by the ten largest. The sample was CD4+ or CD8+ T cells sorted from blood, taken in a trial of the OX40 agonist ivuxolimab. The source is an adult with an advanced solid tumor such as melanoma, head and neck, liver or kidney cancer.

The chain links TRBV5-6 to TRBJ2-1, with D hard to call. The germline CDR1 and CDR2 sequences are SGHDT and YYEEEE. The V gene lost 0 bases and the J gene lost 6 bases, with 7 bases spanning the gap. The CDR3 spans 13 residues. The CDR3 sequence: CASSLGLGNEQFF. In nucleotides, the CDR3 is TGTGCCAGCAGCTTGGGACTGGGCAATGAGCAGTTCTTC.

This clone was counted once. V and J are TRBV5-1 and TRBJ2-2; D may match TRBD1 or TRBD2 (6 bases each). This CDR3 contains 16 residues. The ends were cut back, 4 bases at V and 6 bases at J, with 19 bases in the middle. CDR1 and CDR2 from the germline V gene are SGHRS and YFSETQ. CDR3 region: CASSPSPTRGAGELFF. Here the CDR3 DNA reads TGCGCCAGCAGCCCTTCCCCCACTAGGGGGGCCGGGGAGCTGTTTTTT.

This rearrangement joins TRBV19 to TRBJ1-3; the D is unclear. The V gene lost 7 bases and the J gene lost 0 bases, with 7 bases spanning the gap. The CDR3 loop spans 13 amino acids. Germline V lookup: CDR1 LNHDA, CDR2 SQIVND (reference sequence). The CDR3 DNA is TGTGCCAGTACCCAGGACTCTGGAAACACCATATATTTT. Its protein is CASTQDSGNTIYF.

The chain employs TRBV5-1 and TRBJ1-1; D call uncertain. The CDR3 loop spans 13 amino acids. Germline CDR1 is SGHRS and CDR2 is YFSETQ. The V end lost 1 base, the J end lost 1 base, and 5 bases lay between the germline ends. The CDR3 spells CASSLFGNTEAFF. Written as DNA, the CDR3 is TGCGCCAGCAGCTTGTTTGGGAACACTGAAGCTTTCTTT.

This clone showed up just once. This CDR3 reads CASSPRFSREWGHNEQFF. The CDR3 DNA follows: TGTGCCAGCAGTCCCCGTTTCTCCCGGGAGTGGGGACACAATGAGCAGTTCTTC. This rearrangement joins TRBV7-9 to TRBJ2-1; TRBD2 might be the D (6 bases). The CDR3 contains 18 residues. Germline CDR1 reads SEHNR; CDR2 reads FQNEAQ (reference sequence). V lost 6 bases and J lost 5, with 26 bases in between.

The rearrangement joins TRBV2 to TRBJ2-7; TRBD2 agrees at 7 bases. Trimming removed 7 bases from V and 7 bases from J; junction bases left unmatched: 13. Per the germline V gene, CDR1 is SNHLY and CDR2 is FYNNEI. This CDR3 is built from 14 residues. The CDR3 DNA reads as TGTGCCAGCACCTTAGAAGGCGGGAGTGGAGAGCAGTACTTC. Its translation: CASTLEGGSGEQYF.

The chain recombines TRBV25-1 with TRBJ2-7; D not resolved. The CDR3 runs to 15 residues. The V gene's germline CDR1 is MGHDK and CDR2 SYGVNS. Trimming took off 3 bases at V and 2 bases at J, with 14 bases between the two ends. CDR3 coding DNA: TGTGCCAGCAGTGATTACATTATAGGAACCTACGAGCAGTACTTC. Its protein is CASSDYIIGTYEQYF.

The V call is TRBV6-5, the J call TRBJ2-7, with a weak D call TRBD2 (6 bases). From germline, CDR1 is MNHEY and CDR2 SVGAGI. This CDR3 has 14 amino acids. V shed 5 bases and J shed 2 bases, with 13 bases lying between them. The CDR3 DNA is TGTGCCAGCAGTCTCTTGGGGGGAACCTACGAGCAGTACTTC. Its protein product is CASSLLGGTYEQYF.

The rearrangement joins TRBV5-1 to TRBJ2-3; TRBD2 agrees at 13 bases. Germline CDR1 SGHRS, CDR2 YFSETQ. V lost 1 base and J lost 5; bases outside the gene matches: 7. The CDR3 runs to 17 residues. CDR3: CASSLRTSGRAGDTQYF. CDR3 coding DNA: TGCGCCAGCAGCTTGCGCACTAGCGGGAGGGCAGGAGATACGCAGTATTTT.

The chain is built from TRBV2 and TRBJ2-3; maybe TRBD2 (5 bases). The germline gives CDR1 SNHLY, CDR2 FYNNEI. This CDR3 spans 14 amino acids. V lost 5 bases and J 0 bases, leaving 9 bases between the germline ends. CDR3 amino acids: CASSRSGSTDTQYF. For the CDR3, the DNA is TGTGCCAGCAGTCGGAGCGGAAGCACAGATACGCAGTATTTT.

The rearrangement uses TRBV19 and TRBJ2-7; the D gene is possibly TRBD1 (6 bases). The CDR3 covers 12 residues. Germline V gives CDR1 LNHDA, CDR2 SQIVND (reference sequence). CDR3 in amino acids: CATRGTAYEQYF. The CDR3 DNA reads as TGTGCGACCAGGGGCACAGCCTACGAGCAGTACTTC.

CDR3 region: CASSSKSRSYNEQFF. The CDR3 coding sequence is TGTGCCAGCAGCTCAAAATCCCGCTCCTACAATGAGCAGTTCTTC. V is TRBV7-2 and J is TRBJ2-1; D unresolved. CDR1 SGHTA and CDR2 FQGNSA come from the germline V gene. The ends were cut back, 4 bases at V and 0 bases at J, with 10 bases in the middle. The CDR3 has 15 residues.

The chain carries TRBV5-1 and TRBJ2-1, with 10 nucleotides matching TRBD2. J lost 5 bases, V lost 0 bases, and 8 bases had no gene match. Germline V CDR1 and CDR2: SGHRS, YFSETQ. The CDR3 loop spans 17 amino acids. The CDR3 is CASSLGASGRDNNEQFF. The CDR3 DNA sequence: TGCGCCAGCAGCTTGGGGGCAAGCGGGAGGGACAACAATGAGCAGTTCTTC.

This clone was seen just once. The chain recombines TRBV5-1 with TRBJ2-7; 8 nucleotides agree with TRBD1. This CDR3 region has 13 residues. After removal of 4 bases from V and 2 bases from J, the junction contained 2 bases not matched to a gene. Germline CDR1 and CDR2: SGHRS and YFSETQ. The DNA of the CDR3 is TGCGCCAGCAGCGTGGACAGGGCCTACGAGCAGTACTTC. This gives the protein CASSVDRAYEQYF.

The rearrangement links TRBV5-1 to TRBJ2-3; 7 bases map to TRBD2. With 4 bases clipped from V and 2 bases from J, the junction kept 10 bases outside the gene matches. This CDR3 is 16 amino acids long. Germline V lookup: CDR1 SGHRS, CDR2 YFSETQ. In DNA, the CDR3 is TGCGCCAGCAGCCCTACTAGCGCCAAACACACAGATACGCAGTATTTT. This codes for CASSPTSAKHTDTQYF.

This chain links TRBV19 with TRBJ1-1; D is possibly TRBD1 (6 bases). The V end lost 2 bases, the J end lost 10 bases, and 14 bases lay between the germline ends. Per the germline V gene, CDR1 is LNHDA and CDR2 is SQIVND (reference sequence). The CDR3 covers 13 residues. The CDR3, as DNA: TGTGCCAGTAGTATAATAGGGGGTTGGGGAGCTTTCTTT. Its translation is CASSIIGGWGAFF. The variable domain in full, completed from reference TRBV19 and TRBJ1-1, reads DGGITQSPKYLFRKEGQNVTLSCEQNLNHDAMYWYRQDPGQGLRLIYYSQIVNDFQKGDIAEGYSVSREKKESFPLTVTSAQKNPTAFYLCASSIIGGWGAFFGQGTRLTVV.

The chain uses TRBV30 and TRBJ2-5, with 7 bases matching TRBD1. The closer fit of TRBJ2-7 to the DNA end suggests the J call may be wrong. From germline, CDR1 is GTSNPN and CDR2 SVGIG (reference sequence). The CDR3 has 13 amino acids. CDR3 nucleotides: TGTGCCTGGAAGGGACAGCACTCCTACGAGCAGTACTTC. Translated, it gives CAWKGQHSYEQYF.

In the case of this clone: The junction departs from germline at one end; a sequencing error may be responsible. The chain couples TRBV7-7 to TRBJ2-5; D uncertain. Germline loops: CDR1 SSHAT, CDR2 FNYEAQ (reference sequence). This CDR3 comprises 12 residues. This CDR3 is CASSLLGETQYF. CDR3 nucleotides: TGTGCTAGCAGCTTATTGGGAGAGACCCAGTACTTC. The variable domain in full, completed from reference TRBV7-7 and TRBJ2-5, reads GAGVSQSPRYKVTKRGQDVTLRCDPISSHATLYWYQQALGQGPEFLTYFNYEAQPDKSGLPSDRFSAERPEGSISTLTIQRTEQRDSAMYRCASSLLGETQYFGPGTRLLVL.

This chain links TRBV5-4 with TRBJ2-1; 8 positions match TRBD2. Germline CDR1 SGHNT, CDR2 YYREEE (reference sequence). V lost 3 bases, J lost 13 bases, and 12 bases stayed unmatched. This CDR3 comprises 14 residues. CDR3 amino acids: CASSSPGGREDQFF. DNA for the CDR3: TGTGCCAGCAGCTCTCCTGGGGGGCGGGAGGACCAGTTCTTC.

The rearrangement links TRBV7-3 to TRBJ2-2, with no clear D. The CDR3 covers 12 residues. The germline V gene has CDR1 SGHTA and CDR2 FQGTGA. V lost 4 bases to trimming and J lost 7 bases, with 7 bases between them. The CDR3 loop reads CASSSSFGELFF. The CDR3 nucleotides read TGTGCCAGCAGCTCCAGTTTCGGGGAGCTGTTTTTT. The full variable domain, in which reference TRBV7-3 and TRBJ2-2 provide the parts outside the CDR3, is GAGVSQTPSNKVTEKGKYVELRCDPISGHTALYWYRQSLGQGPEFLIYFQGTGAADDSGLPNDRFFAVRPEGSVSTLKIQRTERGDSAVYLCASSSSFGELFFGEGSRLTVL.

The chain employs TRBV9 and TRBJ2-5; maybe TRBD1 (6 bases). CDR3 length equals 16 residues. Germline lookup yields CDR1 SGDLS and CDR2 YYNGEE. V was clipped by 0 bases and J by 5 bases, with 17 bases between them. In DNA form, the CDR3 reads TGTGCCAGCAGCGTAGGGGGCAGGGGTCTAGGGGAGACCCAGTACTTC. It encodes CASSVGGRGLGETQYF. Supplemented by reference TRBV9 and TRBJ2-5, the full variable domain reads DSGVTQTPKHLITATGQRVTLRCSPRSGDLSVYWYQQSLDQGLQFLIQYYNGEERAKGNILERFSAQQFPDLHSELNLSSLELGDSALYFCASSVGGRGLGETQYFGPGTRLLVL.

The rearrangement uses TRBV5-1 and TRBJ2-5; 7 bases align to TRBD2. Germline trimming cut 4 bases from V and 7 bases from J; bases unmatched to any gene: 31. CDR3 size: 21 residues. The germline V gene has CDR1 SGHRS and CDR2 YFSETQ. CDR3 amino acids: CASSILPGLRTSVGRAGTQYF. CDR3 bases: TGCGCCAGCAGCATACTACCCGGTCTGAGGACAAGCGTGGGGAGGGCCGGGACCCAGTACTTC.

Of note for this clone: Sequence at one end of the junction differs from germline and may be a read error. The sample carries other DNA sequences with the same CDR3. V and J are TRBV6-1 and TRBJ1-1; 8 bases are shared with TRBD1. This CDR3 is built from 15 residues. Per the germline V gene, CDR1 is MNHNS and CDR2 is SASEGT. The chain's CDR3 is CASSLGRGRDTEAFF. The CDR3 nucleotides are TGTGCCAGCAGTCTAGGCAGGGGGCGAGACACCGAAGCTTTCTTT.

J is TRBJ1-1 and V is TRBV14; the D is unclear. The CDR3 consists of 11 residues. V was trimmed by 3 bases and J by 5 bases, leaving 4 bases between them. Germline-derived CDR1 and CDR2 are SGHDN and FVKESK. The CDR3 is CASSQGTEAFF. CDR3 in DNA: TGTGCCAGCAGCCAGGGTACTGAAGCTTTCTTT.